The 27 T cell receptor beta chains reported below all come from one sample, sequenced in a study of blood T cell repertoires in COVID-19. Assay used: immunoSEQ multiplex PCR; TCRdb lists only in-frame clones, some missing. This table holds some 240,000 clones, about 81% found once. Sequences were obtained from peripheral blood. The receptors derive from a woman in her seventies with COVID-19, enrolled during active disease.

V gene TRBV27 combines with J gene TRBJ2-1; TRBD1 might be the D (8 bases). V was pared by 5 bases and J by 3 bases, with 26 bases between. Germline CDR1 is MNHEY and CDR2 is SMNVEV (reference sequence). The CDR3 spans 19 residues. CDR3 in DNA: TGTGCCAGCAGTCCCCTAGGGACAGGTCGAAGGGGGGGCTACAATGAGCAGTTCTTC. It translates to CASSPLGTGRRGGYNEQFF.

The chain combines TRBV19 with TRBJ1-5; TRBD1 might be the D (5 bases). V shed 7 bases and J shed 0 bases, with 19 bases lying between them. This CDR3 region has 17 residues. CDR1 and CDR2 from the germline V gene are LNHDA and SQIVND (reference sequence). CDR3 region: CASTRQQGGYSNQPQHF. The CDR3 DNA sequence: TGTGCCAGTACCCGACAGCAGGGCGGATATAGCAATCAGCCCCAGCATTTT.

The chain uses TRBV6-2 or TRBV6-3 and TRBJ1-5, with TRBD1 matching over 7 bases. The CDR3 runs to 14 residues. V lost 5 bases and J lost 6; bases outside the gene matches: 7. Germline CDR1 is MNHEY and CDR2 is SVGEGT. In DNA form, the CDR3 reads TGTGCCAGCAGTGTACAGGGGAATGCTCAGCCCCAGCATTTT. Translation: CASSVQGNAQPQHF.

This chain joins TRBV7-2 and TRBJ2-5, with TRBD2 as a possible D gene (6 bases). V was trimmed by 3 bases and J by 0 bases, leaving 14 bases between them. Germline lookup yields CDR1 SGHTA and CDR2 FQGNSA. The CDR3 consists of 16 residues. The CDR3, as DNA: TGTGCCAGCAGCTTTTACTTGGGGGGTTACCAAGAGACCCAGTACTTC. Translating it yields CASSFYLGGYQETQYF.

The rearrangement uses TRBV6-2 or TRBV6-3 and TRBJ1-2; no clear D. CDR1 and CDR2 (germline): MNHEY, SVGEGT. The CDR3 loop spans 14 amino acids. Trimming took off 0 bases at V and 2 bases at J, with 7 bases between the two ends. CDR3 amino acids: CASSYSGQNYGYTF. CDR3 sequence (DNA): TGTGCCAGCAGTTACTCTGGGCAGAACTATGGCTACACCTTC.

The gene calls are TRBV3-1 (or the pseudogene TRBV3-2) and TRBJ2-1; the D gene is possibly TRBD1 (7 bases). The CDR3 is 15 amino acids. V was cut by 4 bases and J by 3 bases, with 13 bases left in between. Per germline, CDR1 LGHDT and CDR2 YNNKEL (reference sequence). The CDR3, as DNA: TGTGCCAGCAGCCCTTCAGGGGGGAACTACAATGAGCAGTTCTTC. It translates to CASSPSGGNYNEQFF.

The genes are TRBV5-4 and TRBJ2-1; D is perhaps TRBD1 (6 bases). The V gene lost 4 bases and the J gene lost 9 bases, with 14 bases spanning the gap. CDR3 size: 13 residues. From germline, CDR1 is SGHNT and CDR2 YYREEE (reference sequence). For the CDR3, the DNA is TGTGCCAGCAGCCAGGGGCTGGCGCTTGAGCAGTTCTTC. It is translated as CASSQGLALEQFF.

The table lists this clone with a count of one. The chain uses TRBV20-1 and TRBJ2-3; 8 nucleotides agree with TRBD2. J was trimmed by 0 bases and V by 6 bases; bases with no gene match: 5. The CDR3 covers 14 residues. The V gene's germline CDR1 is DFQATT and CDR2 SNEGSKA (reference sequence). CDR3 protein: CSASSGASTDTQYF. CDR3 bases: TGCAGTGCGAGTAGCGGGGCTAGCACAGATACGCAGTATTTT.

The chain has TRBV9 and TRBJ1-6; D is undetermined. Germline-derived CDR1 and CDR2 are SGDLS and YYNGEE. This CDR3 comprises 14 residues. Trimming pared 3 bases from V and 7 bases from J, leaving 11 bases between. CDR3 DNA: TGTGCCAGCAGCGCCCACACCGGGAATTCACCCCTCCACTTT. Its protein product is CASSAHTGNSPLHF.

This chain links TRBV25-1 with TRBJ1-6; D is ambiguous. Germline CDR1 is MGHDK and CDR2 is SYGVNS. This CDR3 is 15 amino acids long. With 4 bases removed from V and 4 bases from J, the gap between germline ends came to 11 bases. CDR3 in amino acids: CASSGGEIYNSPLHF. CDR3 in DNA: TGTGCCAGCAGTGGCGGGGAAATTTATAATTCACCCCTCCACTTT.

CDR3 nucleotides: TGTGCCAGCAGCGTGGGATCCGGGACAGGGTGGGCCGATGAGCAGTTCTTC. Translating gives CASSVGSGTGWADEQFF. This sequence joins TRBV9 and TRBJ2-1; 9 nucleotides align to TRBD1. V was clipped by 2 bases and J by 8 bases; unmatched bases: 14. This CDR3 contains 17 residues. Germline V gives CDR1 SGDLS, CDR2 YYNGEE.

This clone is a singleton in its sample. The chain carries TRBV18 and TRBJ1-5; 7 nucleotides line up with TRBD1. CDR3 size: 16 residues. The V and J ends lost 6 bases and 1 base, in that order; junction bases with no gene match: 9. The germline V gene has CDR1 KGHSH and CDR2 LQKENI. The CDR3 nucleotides are TGTGCCAGCTCCCCGGGACAGTTGGGAAGCAATCAGCCCCAGCATTTT. Translated: CASSPGQLGSNQPQHF.

The sample holds one count of this clone. V gene TRBV6-6 combines with J gene TRBJ2-3, with 7 bases lining up with TRBD2. Trimming cost V 4 bases and J 2 bases; bases outside gene matches: 3. Germline V gene sequence: CDR1 MNHNY, CDR2 SVGAGI (reference sequence). This CDR3 is 14 amino acids long. The CDR3 DNA follows: TGTGCCAGCAGTTCTAGCGGCTACACAGATACGCAGTATTTT. Translated: CASSSSGYTDTQYF.

The gene calls are TRBV28 and TRBJ1-1; D unresolved. This CDR3 has 11 amino acids. Germline V CDR1 and CDR2: MDHEN, SYDVKM. Trimming took 7 bases from V and 1 from J, leaving 4 bases between them. The DNA for the CDR3 is TGTGCCAGCATTAAGAACACTGAAGCTTTCTTT. Translation gives CASIKNTEAFF.

The chain links TRBV19 to TRBJ2-1; D possibly corresponds to TRBD1 (5 bases). CDR1 and CDR2 from the germline V gene are LNHDA and SQIVND (reference sequence). The V end lost 5 bases, the J end lost 4 bases, and 12 bases lay between the germline ends. The length of the CDR3 is 14 residues. The CDR3 DNA sequence: TGTGCCAGTAGTCCTCCACAGGAGTACAATGAGCAGTTCTTC. Amino acids: CASSPPQEYNEQFF.

The chain combines TRBV20-1 with TRBJ2-7, with no clear D. Germline V gene data show CDR1 as DFQATT and CDR2 as SNEGSKA (reference sequence). The CDR3 spans 12 residues. Between the trimmed V and J ends, which lost 3 bases and 2 bases, there was a span of 8 bases. In DNA form, the CDR3 reads TGCAGTGCTAGTTCGGTAACCTACGAGCAGTACTTC. Protein sequence: CSASSVTYEQYF.

The chain links TRBV28 to TRBJ1-5; 7 bases fit TRBD1. J gave up 0 bases and V 9 bases, and 5 bases lay outside the gene matches. Germline CDR1 is MDHEN and CDR2 is SYDVKM. This CDR3 has 14 amino acids. CDR3 sequence (DNA): TGTGCCAGTAAGGGACAGCTTAGCAATCAGCCCCAGCATTTT. The encoded protein is CASKGQLSNQPQHF. The full variable domain, with the rest looked up from reference TRBV28 and TRBJ1-5, is DVKVTQSSRYLVKRTGEKVFLECVQDMDHENMFWYRQDPGLGLRLIYFSYDVKMKEKGDIPEGYSVSREKKERFSLILESASTNQTSMYLCASKGQLSNQPQHFGDGTRLSIL.

The chain links TRBV28 to TRBJ1-5; D not certain. Germline V lookup: CDR1 MDHEN, CDR2 SYDVKM. CDR3 length equals 13 residues. Trimming removed 3 bases at V and 7 bases at J, with 10 bases between. The CDR3 reads CASSFGVWQPQHF. CDR3 in DNA: TGTGCCAGCAGTTTCGGGGTTTGGCAGCCCCAGCATTTT.

This chain uses TRBV6-2 or TRBV6-3 with TRBJ2-7; TRBD1 matches at 8 bases. This CDR3 comprises 15 residues. Per the germline V gene, CDR1 is MNHEY and CDR2 is SVGEGT. With 7 bases clipped from V and 1 base from J, the junction kept 9 bases outside the gene matches. This CDR3 is CASTSSRTGSYEQYF. CDR3 DNA: TGTGCCAGCACTTCCTCAAGGACAGGGTCCTACGAGCAGTACTTC.

The CDR3 DNA reads TGTGCCAGCAGCTTGAGGCAGGGGTACTATGGCTACACCTTC. Translation: CASSLRQGYYGYTF. V gene TRBV5-4 combines with J gene TRBJ1-2; D may be TRBD1 (6 bases). The CDR3 runs to 14 residues. The germline gives CDR1 SGHNT, CDR2 YYREEE (reference sequence). V was shortened by 1 base and J by 3 bases, with 10 bases between the two germline ends.

The chain couples TRBV6-2 or TRBV6-3 to TRBJ2-7; perhaps TRBD2 as D (6 bases). Germline CDR1 and CDR2: MNHEY and SVGEGT. The V gene lost 2 bases and the J gene lost 0 bases, with 11 bases spanning the gap. The CDR3 consists of 15 residues. CDR3 protein: CASSYGGALSYEQYF. DNA for the CDR3: TGTGCCAGCAGTTACGGAGGGGCCCTCTCCTACGAGCAGTACTTC.

In this sample, this clone turned up once. V usage is TRBV28 and J usage is TRBJ1-5; 9 bases are a match to TRBD1. V trimming: 3 bases; J trimming: 6 bases; junction bases outside the gene matches: 3. CDR1 MDHEN and CDR2 SYDVKM come from the germline V gene. This CDR3 has 14 amino acids. CDR3 region: CASSLETGGQPQHF. CDR3 DNA: TGTGCCAGCAGTTTGGAGACAGGGGGTCAGCCCCAGCATTTT.

This clone was seen a few times. The rearrangement joins TRBV19 to TRBJ1-6; D ambiguous. V gave up 5 bases and J gave up 7 bases, with 12 bases separating them. CDR1 is LNHDA and CDR2 is SQIVND in the germline V gene (reference sequence). This CDR3 region has 14 residues. In nucleotides, the CDR3 is TGTGCCAGTAGTTCGAGAGGGCGGAATTCACCCCTCCACTTT. This sequence encodes CASSSRGRNSPLHF.

The V call is TRBV5-8, the J call TRBJ1-5; a possible D gene is TRBD1 (5 bases). V shed 4 bases and J shed 3 bases, with 17 bases lying between them. The CDR3 runs to 16 residues. Germline CDR1 and CDR2: SGHTS and YDEGEE. The CDR3 is CASSLSSTVPNQPQHF. The CDR3 nucleotides read TGTGCCAGCAGCCTTTCGTCGACAGTGCCCAATCAGCCCCAGCATTTT.

The chain recombines TRBV29-1 with TRBJ2-7, with TRBD1 matching over 7 bases. Germline V gene lookup returns CDR1 SQVTM and CDR2 ANQGSEA. V dropped 1 base and J dropped 0; count of bases not matched to a gene: 6. This CDR3 is 15 amino acids long. The CDR3: CSVEVRDSRSYEQYF. The CDR3, as DNA: TGCAGCGTTGAAGTTAGGGACAGCCGCTCCTACGAGCAGTACTTC.

The chain uses TRBV9 and TRBJ2-7; 8 bases are a match to TRBD2. V lost 0 bases and J lost 1; bases outside the gene matches: 9. The CDR3 totals 17 residues. From germline, CDR1 is SGDLS and CDR2 YYNGEE. The CDR3 bases are TGTGCCAGCAGCGTAGCTCCCGTCCTAGCGGGTTCCTACGAGCAGTACTTC. As protein: CASSVAPVLAGSYEQYF.

The chain links TRBV29-1 to TRBJ1-1; 7 bases fit TRBD1. The CDR3 is 17 residues long. Germline CDR1 is SQVTM and CDR2 is ANQGSEA. The V segment lost 7 bases and the J segment 1 base; nucleotides outside the gene matches: 18. The CDR3 DNA sequence: TGCAGCGCCGTGCCCCCTAATAGACAGGGTAAGAACACTGAAGCTTTCTTT. It codes for CSAVPPNRQGKNTEAFF.